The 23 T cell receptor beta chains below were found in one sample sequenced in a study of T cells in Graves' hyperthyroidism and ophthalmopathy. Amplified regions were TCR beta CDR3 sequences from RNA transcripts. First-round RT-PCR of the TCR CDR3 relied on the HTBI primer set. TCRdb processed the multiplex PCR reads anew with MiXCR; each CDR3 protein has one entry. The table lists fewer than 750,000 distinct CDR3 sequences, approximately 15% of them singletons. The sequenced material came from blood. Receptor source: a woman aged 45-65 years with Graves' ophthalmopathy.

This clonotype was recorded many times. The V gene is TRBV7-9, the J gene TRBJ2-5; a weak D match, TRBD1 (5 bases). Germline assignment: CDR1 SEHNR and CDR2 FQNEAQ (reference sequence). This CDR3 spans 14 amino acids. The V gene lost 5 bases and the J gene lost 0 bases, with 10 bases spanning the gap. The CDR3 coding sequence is TGTGCCAGCAGCCCGACAGTGTACCAAGAGACCCAGTACTTC. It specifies CASSPTVYQETQYF.

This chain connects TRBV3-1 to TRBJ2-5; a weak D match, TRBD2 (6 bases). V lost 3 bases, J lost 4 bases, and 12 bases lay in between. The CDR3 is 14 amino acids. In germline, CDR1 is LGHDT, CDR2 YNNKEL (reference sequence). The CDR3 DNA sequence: TGTGCCAGCAGCCAGGCGGGGTTGGGAGAGACCCAGTACTTC. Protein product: CASSQAGLGETQYF.

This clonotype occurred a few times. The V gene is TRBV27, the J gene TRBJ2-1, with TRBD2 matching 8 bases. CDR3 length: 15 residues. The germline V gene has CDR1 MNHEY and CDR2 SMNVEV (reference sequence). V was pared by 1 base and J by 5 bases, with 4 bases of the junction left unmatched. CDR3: CASSLYTSGNNEQFF. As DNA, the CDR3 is TGTGCCAGCAGTTTATATACTAGCGGAAACAATGAGCAGTTCTTC.

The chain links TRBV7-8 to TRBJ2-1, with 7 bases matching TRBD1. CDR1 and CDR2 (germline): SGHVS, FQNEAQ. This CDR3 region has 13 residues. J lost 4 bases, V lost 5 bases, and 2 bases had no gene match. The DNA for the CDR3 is TGTGCCAGCAGCATGGACAGGTACAATGAGCAGTTCTTC. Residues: CASSMDRYNEQFF.

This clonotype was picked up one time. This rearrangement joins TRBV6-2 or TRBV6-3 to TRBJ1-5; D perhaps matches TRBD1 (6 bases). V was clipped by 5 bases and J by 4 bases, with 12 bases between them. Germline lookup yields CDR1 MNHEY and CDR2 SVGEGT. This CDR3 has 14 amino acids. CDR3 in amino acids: CASSPDRRNQPQHF. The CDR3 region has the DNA TGTGCCAGCAGTCCCGACAGGAGGAATCAGCCCCAGCATTTT.

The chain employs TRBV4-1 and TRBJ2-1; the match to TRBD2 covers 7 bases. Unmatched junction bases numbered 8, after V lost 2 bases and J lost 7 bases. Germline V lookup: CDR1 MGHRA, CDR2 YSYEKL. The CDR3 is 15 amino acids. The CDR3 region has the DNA TGCGCCAGCAGCCAAACCGGGACTACCTTGAATGAGCAGTTCTTC. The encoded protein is CASSQTGTTLNEQFF.

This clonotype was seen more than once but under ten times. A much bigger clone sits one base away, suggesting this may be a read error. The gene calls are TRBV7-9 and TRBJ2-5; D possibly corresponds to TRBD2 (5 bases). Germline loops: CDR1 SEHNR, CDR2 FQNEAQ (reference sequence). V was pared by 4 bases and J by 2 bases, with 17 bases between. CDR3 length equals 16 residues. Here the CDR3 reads CASSSNQPAAQETQYF. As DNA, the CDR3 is TGTGCCAGCAGCTCCAATCAACCAGCGGCTCAAGAGACCCAGTACTTC.

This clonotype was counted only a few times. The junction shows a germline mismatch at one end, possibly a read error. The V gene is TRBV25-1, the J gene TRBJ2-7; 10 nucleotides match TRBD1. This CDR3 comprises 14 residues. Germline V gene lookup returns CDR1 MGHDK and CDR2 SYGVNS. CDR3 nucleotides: TGTGCCAGCAGTGTCCGGGACAGGGGCTACGGGCAGTACTTC. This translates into CASSVRDRGYGQYF.

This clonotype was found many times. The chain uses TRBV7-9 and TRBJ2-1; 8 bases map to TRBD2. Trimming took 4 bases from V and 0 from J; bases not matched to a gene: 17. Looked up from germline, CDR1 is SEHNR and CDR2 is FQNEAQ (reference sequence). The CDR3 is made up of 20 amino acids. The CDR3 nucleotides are TGTGCCAGCAGCTCCCTCACGGGGGGGGCCCAGGGAATCTCCTACAATGAGCAGTTCTTC. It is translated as CASSSLTGGAQGISYNEQFF.

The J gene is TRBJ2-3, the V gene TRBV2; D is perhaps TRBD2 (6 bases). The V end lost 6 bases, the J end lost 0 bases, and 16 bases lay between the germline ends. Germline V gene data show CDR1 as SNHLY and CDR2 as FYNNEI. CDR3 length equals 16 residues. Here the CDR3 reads CASRVPGGVSTDTQYF. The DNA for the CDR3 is TGTGCCAGCAGAGTCCCCGGAGGGGTTAGCACAGATACGCAGTATTTT. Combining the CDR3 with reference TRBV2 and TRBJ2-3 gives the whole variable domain EPEVTQTPSHQVTQMGQEVILRCVPISNHLYFYWYRQILGQKVEFLVSFYNNEISEKSEIFDDQFSVERPDGSNFTLKIRSTKLEDSAMYFCASRVPGGVSTDTQYFGPGTRLTVL.

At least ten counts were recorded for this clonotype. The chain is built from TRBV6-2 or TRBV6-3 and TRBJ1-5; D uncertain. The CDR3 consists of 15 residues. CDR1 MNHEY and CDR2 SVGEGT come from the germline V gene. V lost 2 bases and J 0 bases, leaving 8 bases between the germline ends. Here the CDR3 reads CASSYGDYSNQPQHF. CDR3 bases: TGTGCCAGCAGTTACGGAGATTATAGCAATCAGCCCCAGCATTTT.

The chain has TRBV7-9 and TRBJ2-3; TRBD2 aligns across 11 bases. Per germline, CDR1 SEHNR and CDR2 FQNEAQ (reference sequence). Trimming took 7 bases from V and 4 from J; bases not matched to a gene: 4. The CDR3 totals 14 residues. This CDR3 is CASTVAGGSDTQYF. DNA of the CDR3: TGTGCCAGCACAGTAGCGGGAGGGTCAGATACGCAGTATTTT.

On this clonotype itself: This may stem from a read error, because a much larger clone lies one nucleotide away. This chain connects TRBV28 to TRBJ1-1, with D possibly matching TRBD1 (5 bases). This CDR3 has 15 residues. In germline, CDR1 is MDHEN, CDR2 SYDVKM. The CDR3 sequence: CAGSFGGHLATEAFF. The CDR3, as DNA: TGTGCCGGCAGTTTTGGTGGACACCTGGCCACTGAAGCTTTCTTT. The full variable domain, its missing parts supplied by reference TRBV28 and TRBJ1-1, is DVKVTQSSRYLVKRTGEKVFLECVQDMDHENMFWYRQDPGLGLRLIYFSYDVKMKEKGDIPEGYSVSREKKERFSLILESASTNQTSMYLCAGSFGGHLATEAFFGQGTRLTVV.

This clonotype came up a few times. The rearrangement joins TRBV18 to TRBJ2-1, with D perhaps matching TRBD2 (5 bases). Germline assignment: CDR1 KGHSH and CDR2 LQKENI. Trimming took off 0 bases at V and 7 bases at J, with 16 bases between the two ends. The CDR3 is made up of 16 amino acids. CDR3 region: CASSPPGRGLGNEQFF. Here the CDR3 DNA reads TGTGCCAGCTCACCACCGGGTCGCGGGCTAGGTAATGAGCAGTTCTTC. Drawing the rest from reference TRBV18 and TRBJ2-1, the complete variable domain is NAGVMQNPRHLVRRRGQEARLRCSPMKGHSHVYWYRQLPEEGLKFMVYLQKENIIDESGMPKERFSAEFPKEGPSILRIQQVVRGDSAAYFCASSPPGRGLGNEQFFGPGTRLTVL.

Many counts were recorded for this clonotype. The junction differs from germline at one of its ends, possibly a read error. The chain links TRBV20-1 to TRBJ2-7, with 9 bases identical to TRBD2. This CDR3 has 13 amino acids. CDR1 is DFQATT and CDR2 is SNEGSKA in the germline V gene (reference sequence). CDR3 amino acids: CSAREREAYKQYF. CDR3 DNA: TGCAGTGCCCGTGAGCGGGAGGCCTACAAGCAGTACTTC.

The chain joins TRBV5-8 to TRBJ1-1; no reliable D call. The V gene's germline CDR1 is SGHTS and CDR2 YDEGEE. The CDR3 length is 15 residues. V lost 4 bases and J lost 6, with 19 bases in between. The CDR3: CASSTQAFLEAEAFF. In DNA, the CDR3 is TGTGCCAGCAGCACGCAGGCCTTCCTTGAGGCTGAAGCTTTCTTT.

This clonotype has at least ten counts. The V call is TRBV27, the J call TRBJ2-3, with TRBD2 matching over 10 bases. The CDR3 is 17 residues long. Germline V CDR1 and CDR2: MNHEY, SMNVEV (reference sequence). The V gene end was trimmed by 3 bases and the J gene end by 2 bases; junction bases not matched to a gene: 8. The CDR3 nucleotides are TGTGCCAGCAGTTTTATAAGTCTAGCGGGAGCCACAGATACGCAGTATTTT. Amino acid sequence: CASSFISLAGATDTQYF.

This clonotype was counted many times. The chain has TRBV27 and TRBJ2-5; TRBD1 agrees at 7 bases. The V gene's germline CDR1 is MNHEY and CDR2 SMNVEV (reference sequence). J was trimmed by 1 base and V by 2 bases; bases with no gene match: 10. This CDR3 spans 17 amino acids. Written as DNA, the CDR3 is TGTGCCAGCAGTTTAACCGGCCCTGGGACAGCCCAAGAGACCCAGTACTTC. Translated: CASSLTGPGTAQETQYF.

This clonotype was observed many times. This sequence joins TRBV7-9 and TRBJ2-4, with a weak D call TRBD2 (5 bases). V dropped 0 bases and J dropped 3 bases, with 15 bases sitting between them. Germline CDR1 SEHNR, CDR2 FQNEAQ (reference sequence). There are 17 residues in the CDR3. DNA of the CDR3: TGTGCCAGCAGCTTAGCGTCCGGGGAGAGATTCAAAAACATTCAGTACTTC. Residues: CASSLASGERFKNIQYF.

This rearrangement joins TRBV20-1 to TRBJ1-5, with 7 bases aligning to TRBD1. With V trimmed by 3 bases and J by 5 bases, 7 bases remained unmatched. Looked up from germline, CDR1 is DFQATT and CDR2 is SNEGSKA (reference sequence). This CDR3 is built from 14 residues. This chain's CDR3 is CSASQGQGDQPQHF. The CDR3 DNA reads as TGCAGTGCTAGTCAGGGGCAGGGGGATCAGCCCCAGCATTTT.

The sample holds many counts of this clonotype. In nucleotides, the CDR3 is TGTGCCAGCAGTGATACTAGCGGGAGGAACTCCTACAATGAGCAGTTCTTC. It codes for CASSDTSGRNSYNEQFF. The J gene is TRBJ2-1, the V gene TRBV2, with 12 bases identical to TRBD2. Germline CDR1 SNHLY, CDR2 FYNNEI. The junction had 3 bases not matched to a gene; V was cut back by 3 bases and J by 0 bases. This CDR3 contains 17 residues.

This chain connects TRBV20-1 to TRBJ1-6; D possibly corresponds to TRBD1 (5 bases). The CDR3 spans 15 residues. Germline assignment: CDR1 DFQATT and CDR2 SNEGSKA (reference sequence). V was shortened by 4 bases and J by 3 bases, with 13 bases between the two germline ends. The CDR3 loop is CSAKQGSSYNSPLHF. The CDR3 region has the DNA TGCAGTGCTAAGCAGGGATCTAGCTATAATTCACCCCTCCACTTT.

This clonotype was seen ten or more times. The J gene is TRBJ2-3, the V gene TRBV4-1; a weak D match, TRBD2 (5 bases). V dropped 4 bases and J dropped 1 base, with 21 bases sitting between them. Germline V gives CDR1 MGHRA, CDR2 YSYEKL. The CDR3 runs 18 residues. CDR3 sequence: CASSPHPPETEGTDTQYF. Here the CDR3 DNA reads TGCGCCAGCAGCCCACACCCCCCTGAGACGGAGGGCACAGATACGCAGTATTTT.